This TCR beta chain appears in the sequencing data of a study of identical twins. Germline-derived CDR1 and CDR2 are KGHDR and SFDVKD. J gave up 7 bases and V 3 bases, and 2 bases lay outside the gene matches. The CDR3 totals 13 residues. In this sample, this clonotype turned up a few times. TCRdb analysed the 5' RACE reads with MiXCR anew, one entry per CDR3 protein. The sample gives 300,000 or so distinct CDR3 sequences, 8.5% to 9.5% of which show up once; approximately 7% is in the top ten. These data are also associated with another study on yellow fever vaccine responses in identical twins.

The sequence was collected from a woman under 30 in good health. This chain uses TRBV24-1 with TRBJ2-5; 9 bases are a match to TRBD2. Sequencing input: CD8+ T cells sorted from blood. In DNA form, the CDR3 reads TGTGCCACCAGTGATCTTAGCGGGGGGACCCAGTACTTC. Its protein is CATSDLSGGTQYF.